Presented here are 9 T cell receptor beta chains from one specimen sequenced in a study of regulatory and conventional T cells in RAG deficiency listed by TCRdb under 2017. Before genomic DNA extraction, conventional CD4+ T cells were isolated from blood as CD25-low CD127-high cells. The library was built by means of the immunoSEQ multiplex PCR assay. Entries here come from immuneACCESS through TCRdb and include only in-frame sequences with V and J called. Some clones fail to appear in such tables; in the studies checked, an unresolved V gene covers under half of the shortfall, and the cause of the remainder is unknown. Within this sample are fewer than 30,000 clones, with roughly 96% of them counted one time only. The ten largest clones capture approximately 0.16% of the sample. These data are also associated with another study on regulatory T cells. The second study, in turn, reports: The multiplex PCR used 52 forward TRBV primers and 13 reverse TRBJ primers, with assay-based and computational corrections for amplification bias.

Specimen: CD25- CD4+ T cells sorted from blood. Receptors originate from a human donor in good health.

The genes are TRBV6-1 and TRBJ2-1; TRBD2 aligns across 10 bases. V shed 6 bases, J shed 1 base, and the junction held 3 bases outside the gene matches. The germline V gene encodes CDR1 MNHNS and CDR2 SASEGT. The CDR3 sequence is 15 residues long. Here the CDR3 DNA reads TGTGCCAGCAGACGTAGCGGGGGGTCCTACAATGAGCAGTTCTTC. Its translation is CASRRSGGSYNEQFF.

Concerning this clone: The identical CDR3 is also encoded by other nucleotide sequences in the sample. The chain joins TRBV7-6 to TRBJ1-6, with TRBD1 matching 7 bases. Germline CDR1 SGHVS, CDR2 FNYEAQ. The CDR3 consists of 14 residues. J gave up 6 bases and V 3 bases, and 2 bases lay outside the gene matches. The CDR3 nucleotides read TGTGCCAGCAGCTTTGACAGGGCTAATTCACCCCTCCACTTT. Translation gives CASSFDRANSPLHF.

The rearrangement joins TRBV7-6 to TRBJ1-1, with D perhaps matching TRBD1 (6 bases). Germline V gene lookup returns CDR1 SGHVS and CDR2 FNYEAQ. Trimming removed 5 bases at V and 0 bases at J, with 13 bases between. CDR3 length: 15 amino acids. The CDR3 reads CASSRPQGMNTEAFF. In DNA form, the CDR3 reads TGTGCCAGCAGCCGACCACAGGGAATGAACACTGAAGCTTTCTTT.

The V call is TRBV7-2, the J call TRBJ1-4; no firm D call. The CDR3 covers 15 residues. V gave up 1 base and J gave up 8 bases, with 14 bases separating them. Germline assignment: CDR1 SGHTA and CDR2 FQGNSA. In nucleotides, the CDR3 is TGTGCCAGCAGCTTAGGGATAGGGAGAGGGGAAAAACTGTTTTTT. This gives the protein CASSLGIGRGEKLFF.

CDR3 coding DNA: TGTGCCAGCAGCCGACGGACAGGGGGAGGCTACGAGCAGTACTTC. Translated: CASSRRTGGGYEQYF. The rearrangement links TRBV7-9 to TRBJ2-7, with 10 positions matching TRBD1. Germline lookup yields CDR1 SEHNR and CDR2 FQNEAQ (reference sequence). V gave up 5 bases and J gave up 3 bases; unmatched junction bases: 7. The length of the CDR3 is 15 residues.

This sequence joins TRBV18 and TRBJ2-7, with 7 bases aligning to TRBD2. This CDR3 is built from 13 residues. Germline V gives CDR1 KGHSH, CDR2 LQKENI. Trimming cost V 3 bases and J 2 bases; bases outside gene matches: 1. The CDR3 reads CASSPGLPYEQYF. DNA of the CDR3: TGTGCCAGCTCACCGGGACTACCCTACGAGCAGTACTTC. Together with reference TRBV18 and TRBJ2-7, the CDR3 gives the full variable domain: NAGVMQNPRHLVRRRGQEARLRCSPMKGHSHVYWYRQLPEEGLKFMVYLQKENIIDESGMPKERFSAEFPKEGPSILRIQQVVRGDSAAYFCASSPGLPYEQYFGPGTRLTVT.

The chain links TRBV6-6 to TRBJ2-2; 8 nucleotides align to TRBD1. The CDR3 runs 15 residues. V lost 4 bases and J lost 1; bases outside the gene matches: 2. Germline V gene lookup returns CDR1 MNHNY and CDR2 SVGAGI (reference sequence). This CDR3 is CASSSDRGNTGELFF. CDR3 DNA sequence: TGTGCCAGCAGTTCCGACAGGGGGAACACCGGGGAGCTGTTTTTT.

This chain links TRBV28 with TRBJ1-2; possible D gene TRBD1, 5 bases. The germline V and J ends were trimmed by 5 bases and 8 bases, with 15 bases remaining between them. This CDR3 is built from 13 residues. In germline, CDR1 is MDHEN, CDR2 SYDVKM. CDR3 in DNA: TGTGCCAGCAGTAACCAGGGTGGTAGGGGCTACACCTTC. Translating gives CASSNQGGRGYTF.

The chain is built from TRBV4-2 and TRBJ1-4; perhaps TRBD1 as D (6 bases). CDR1 and CDR2 from the germline V gene are LGHNA and YNFKEQ. The CDR3 is 16 amino acids. The V end was cut by 3 bases, the J end by 0 bases, with 11 bases between. The CDR3 region is CASSQAQGSTNEKLFF. In nucleotides, the CDR3 is TGTGCCAGCAGCCAGGCCCAGGGGTCAACTAATGAAAAACTGTTTTTT.